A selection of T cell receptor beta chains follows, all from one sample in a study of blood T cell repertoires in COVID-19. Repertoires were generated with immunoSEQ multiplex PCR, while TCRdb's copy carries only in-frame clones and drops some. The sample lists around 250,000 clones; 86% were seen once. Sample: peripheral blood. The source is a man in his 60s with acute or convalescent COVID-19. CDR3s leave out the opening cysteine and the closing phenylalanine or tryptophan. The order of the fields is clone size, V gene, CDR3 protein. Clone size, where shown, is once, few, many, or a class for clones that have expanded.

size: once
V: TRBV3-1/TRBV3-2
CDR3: ASSLHYEQY

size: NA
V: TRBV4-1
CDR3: ASSRPGLASSYNEQF

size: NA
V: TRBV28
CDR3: ASSFPGEVDTGELF

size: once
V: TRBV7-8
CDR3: ASSLYGLAGDNEQF

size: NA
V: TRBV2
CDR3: ASRGHRGASNQPQH

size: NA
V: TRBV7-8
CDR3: ASSQTSPPGDTQY

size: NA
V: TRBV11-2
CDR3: ASSLRGQLNTEAF

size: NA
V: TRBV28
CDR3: ASSLTSGTTDTQY

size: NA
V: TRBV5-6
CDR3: ASSGGQGVRETQY

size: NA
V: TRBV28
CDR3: ASSFRGPRGQPQH

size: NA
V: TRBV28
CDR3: ASSHRFSRDRESDTQY

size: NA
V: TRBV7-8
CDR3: ASSHRGPGQGAQGYT

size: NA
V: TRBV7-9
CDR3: ASSPMWENSYEQY

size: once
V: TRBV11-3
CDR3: ASSGGRGKEQF

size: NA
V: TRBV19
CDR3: ASSVWGGFQETQY

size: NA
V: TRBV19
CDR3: ASSMPTGTGDYGYT

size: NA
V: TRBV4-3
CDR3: ASSQAAGRDTGELF

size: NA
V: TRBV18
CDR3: ASSLDIQETQY

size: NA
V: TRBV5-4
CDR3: ASSREGASEAF

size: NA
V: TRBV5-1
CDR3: ASHRTSISSEQF

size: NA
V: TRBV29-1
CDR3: SVEDREWTETGELF

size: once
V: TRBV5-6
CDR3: ASSSRDSREPQH

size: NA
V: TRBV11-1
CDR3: ASSAGQHSGNTIY

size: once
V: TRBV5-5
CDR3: ASSLGSGGEKLF

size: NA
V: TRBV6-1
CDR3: AITLRGNDGYT

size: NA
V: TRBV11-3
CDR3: ASTPGGNSYNEQF